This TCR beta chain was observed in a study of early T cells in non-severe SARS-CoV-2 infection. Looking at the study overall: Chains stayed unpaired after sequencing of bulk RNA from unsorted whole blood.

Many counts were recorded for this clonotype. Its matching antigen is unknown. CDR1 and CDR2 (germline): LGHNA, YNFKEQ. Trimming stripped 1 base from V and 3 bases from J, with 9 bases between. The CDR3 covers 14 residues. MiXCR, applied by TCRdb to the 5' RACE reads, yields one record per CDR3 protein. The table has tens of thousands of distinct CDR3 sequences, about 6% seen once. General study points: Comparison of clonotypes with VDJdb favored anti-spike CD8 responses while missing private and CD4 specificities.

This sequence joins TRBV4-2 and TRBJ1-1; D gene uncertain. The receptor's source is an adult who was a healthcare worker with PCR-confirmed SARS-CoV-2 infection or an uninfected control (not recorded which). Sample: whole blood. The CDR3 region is CASSQVGRDTEAFF. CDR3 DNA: TGTGCCAGCAGCCAAGTGGGTAGAGACACTGAAGCTTTCTTT.